Listed here is a single T cell receptor beta chain. The data originate from a study of shared clonotypes between healthy human individuals. The junction had 2 bases not matched to a gene; V was cut back by 8 bases and J by 7 bases. The CDR3 length is 12 residues. Per the germline V gene, CDR1 is MRHNA and CDR2 is SNTAGT. CD45RO-negative cells were positively selected for CCR7, leaving out terminally differentiated effector memory CD45RA+ cells. Several immunoSEQ plates received, in even portions, the genomic DNA of each subset. Original data processing: Junction-only sequences produced by ImmunoSEQ had no quality scores, so filtering differed. TCRdb keeps only in-frame clones here, not all; method: immunoSEQ multiplex PCR. V and J calls and clone size come straight from that table; D and trimming were deduced from the DNA. The sample lists 560,000 or so clones, about 95% occurring once.

Source material: naive CD8+ T cells sorted from blood. The V gene is TRBV6-4, the J gene TRBJ2-1; 10 bases line up with TRBD1. The clonotype originates from a woman between 25 and 40 years old in good health. CDR3 nucleotides: TGTGCCAGCGGGACAGGGGCGAATGAGCAGTTCTTC. This sequence encodes CASGTGANEQFF.